These 13 T cell receptor beta chains originate from one sample sequenced in a study of control samples from healthy donors and cancer patients. Profiled with immunoSEQ multiplex PCR; TCRdb holds only in-frame clones, not every one. Among 100,000 to 150,000 clones listed, almost 95% were seen once. Specimen: PBMCs. The receptor set was obtained from a man older than 75 with head and neck cancer.

The rearrangement links TRBV29-1 to TRBJ2-7; no reliable D call. This CDR3 spans 13 amino acids. The germline V gene encodes CDR1 SQVTM and CDR2 ANQGSEA. Trimming stripped 1 base from V and 3 bases from J, with 10 bases between. The CDR3 reads CSVEGPGGYEQYF. CDR3 DNA: TGCAGCGTTGAAGGACCCGGTGGCTACGAGCAGTACTTC.

The chain couples TRBV2 to TRBJ2-3, with D possibly matching TRBD2 (5 bases). V dropped 3 bases and J dropped 5 bases, with 18 bases sitting between them. This CDR3 is built from 16 residues. Germline V gene sequence: CDR1 SNHLY, CDR2 FYNNEI. CDR3 sequence: CASSDGVSSVLDTQYF. CDR3 bases: TGTGCCAGCAGTGACGGGGTCTCGAGCGTATTAGATACGCAGTATTTT.

This clone has only one observation. CDR3 DNA sequence: TGTGCCAGCAGCCCAGGGATTGACTATGGCTACACCTTC. Translated, it gives CASSPGIDYGYTF. The chain links TRBV7-9 to TRBJ1-2; D possibly corresponds to TRBD1 (5 bases). Germline V gene sequence: CDR1 SEHNR, CDR2 FQNEAQ (reference sequence). The CDR3 consists of 13 residues. V lost 5 bases and J 3 bases, leaving 10 bases between the germline ends. The variable domain in full, with the rest retrieved from reference TRBV7-9 and TRBJ1-2, is DTGVSQNPRHKITKRGQNVTFRCDPISEHNRLYWYRQTLGQGPEFLTYFQNEAQLEKSRLLSDRFSAERPKGSFSTLEIQRTEQGDSAMYLCASSPGIDYGYTFGSGTRLTVV.

The CDR3 spells CASSQPGGGYTF. Here the CDR3 DNA reads TGTGCCAGCAGCCAGCCCGGGGGTGGCTACACCTTC. This chain connects TRBV3-1 (or the pseudogene TRBV3-2) to TRBJ1-2, with D possibly TRBD1 on 5 matching bases. The CDR3 sequence is 12 residues long. Germline CDR1 is LGHDT and CDR2 is YNNKEL (reference sequence). V was pared by 3 bases and J by 7 bases, with 9 bases between.

The CDR3 loop is CASSLTGGFSNQPQHF. DNA of the CDR3: TGTGCCAGTAGTTTGACAGGGGGATTTAGCAATCAGCCCCAGCATTTT. The chain has TRBV19 and TRBJ1-5; 9 nucleotides align to TRBD1. This CDR3 region has 16 residues. In germline, CDR1 is LNHDA, CDR2 SQIVND (reference sequence). The trim removed 5 bases at V and 0 bases at J, leaving 5 bases unmatched.

This clone showed up just once. V is TRBV11-2 and J is TRBJ2-1; 7 bases align to TRBD2. Unmatched junction bases numbered 8, after V lost 2 bases and J lost 4 bases. CDR1 SGHAT and CDR2 FQNNGV come from the germline V gene. The CDR3 totals 16 residues. As DNA, the CDR3 is TGTGCCAGCAGCTTATGGGTGGCGGGAGCTTACAATGAGCAGTTCTTC. This gives the protein CASSLWVAGAYNEQFF.

The V and J genes are TRBV10-1 and TRBJ1-6; TRBD1 matches 8 bases. J was trimmed by 9 bases and V by 6 bases; bases with no gene match: 10. CDR1 is WNHNN and CDR2 is SYGVQD in the germline V gene (reference sequence). The CDR3 covers 15 residues. CDR3 sequence (DNA): TGCGCCAGCAGGCGAGAGCGACAGGGGAGTTCACCCCTCCACTTT. This gives the protein CASRRERQGSSPLHF.

The rearrangement links TRBV7-9 to TRBJ2-7, with 7 bases matching TRBD1. V dropped 3 bases and J dropped 2; count of bases not matched to a gene: 7. The CDR3 contains 15 residues. From germline, CDR1 is SEHNR and CDR2 FQNEAQ (reference sequence). The CDR3, as DNA: TGTGCCAGCAGCTTCACCCGGGACAGCGCCTACGAGCAGTACTTC. Its translation is CASSFTRDSAYEQYF.

This chain joins TRBV30 and TRBJ1-5, with D maybe TRBD1 (5 bases). V lost 0 bases and J lost 2, with 8 bases in between. CDR1 is GTSNPN, CDR2 SVGIG, per germline (reference sequence). This CDR3 has 14 residues. CDR3 sequence: CAWSVQGGNQPQHF. The CDR3 DNA is TGTGCCTGGAGTGTACAAGGGGGCAATCAGCCCCAGCATTTT.

This clone occurred once. Compared with germline, one end of the junction differs, possibly owing to a read error. The chain couples TRBV5-6 to TRBJ2-7; 9 positions match TRBD2. This CDR3 region has 14 residues. CDR1 and CDR2 from the germline V gene are SGHDT and YYEEEE. The CDR3 sequence is CASTPGTSRYGQYF. DNA for the CDR3: TGTGCCAGCACCCCCGGGACTAGCAGGTACGGGCAGTACTTC.

A few counts support this clone. The rearrangement links TRBV6-4 to TRBJ2-1; TRBD2 matches at 8 bases. CDR3 size: 16 residues. The germline V gene has CDR1 MRHNA and CDR2 SNTAGT. The V and J ends lost 1 base and 4 bases, in that order; junction bases with no gene match: 6. In DNA, the CDR3 is TGTGCCAGCAGTGACTGGGGTAGCGGGAAGTACAATGAGCAGTTCTTC. Protein sequence: CASSDWGSGKYNEQFF.

The chain joins TRBV11-2 to TRBJ2-5, with TRBD1 identical over 8 bases. The CDR3 totals 16 residues. Looked up from germline, CDR1 is SGHAT and CDR2 is FQNNGV. V shed 7 bases, J shed 5 bases, and the junction held 15 bases outside the gene matches. The CDR3 bases are TGTGCCAGCACACCATGGACAGGGTCGGAGGTCGAGACCCAGTACTTC. Amino acids: CASTPWTGSEVETQYF. The full variable domain, with the rest looked up from reference TRBV11-2 and TRBJ2-5, is EAGVAQSPRYKIIEKRQSVAFWCNPISGHATLYWYQQILGQGPKLLIQFQNNGVVDDSQLPKDRFSAERLKGVDSTLKIQPAKLEDSAVYLCASTPWTGSEVETQYFGPGTRLLVL.

Comments on this clone: An end of the junction differs from the germline gene, which may be a read error. The chain combines TRBV6-5 with TRBJ1-2, with D possibly being TRBD1 (5 bases). Germline lookup yields CDR1 MNHEY and CDR2 SVGAGI. This CDR3 is built from 11 residues. The CDR3 DNA is TGTGCCAGCAGTCCGGGACTGCACTATTTCTTC. This translates into CASSPGLHYFF.